The 17 T cell receptor beta chains below all came from one sample that was sequenced in a study of blood T cell repertoires in COVID-19. Produced via immunoSEQ multiplex PCR; TCRdb's table is partial and in-frame only. The table records about 170,000 clones, roughly 80% of them present only once. Sequenced: peripheral blood. These receptors were taken from a human donor with acute or convalescent COVID-19. The donor label of this sample is uncertain.

V is TRBV7-2 and J is TRBJ2-7, with TRBD1 identical over 7 bases. Germline V lookup: CDR1 SGHTA, CDR2 FQGNSA. J gave up 0 bases and V 5 bases, and 7 bases lay outside the gene matches. The CDR3 has 15 amino acids. Here the CDR3 DNA reads TGTGCCAGCAGCCCTGTACAGGGGTTCTCCTACGAGCAGTACTTC. It codes for CASSPVQGFSYEQYF.

The J gene is TRBJ1-5, the V gene TRBV27; D not resolved. V lost 10 bases and J lost 0, with 16 bases in between. Germline CDR1 is MNHEY and CDR2 is SMNVEV (reference sequence). This CDR3 contains 15 residues. The DNA of the CDR3 is TGTGCCACCCCGTTTGTCGTTTCTAGCAATCAGCCCCAGCATTTT. Translation: CATPFVVSSNQPQHF.

The chain combines TRBV27 with TRBJ2-2; 7 bases agree with TRBD1. Trimming at V came to 7 bases and at J to 3 bases, leaving 11 bases not matched to a gene. Germline loops: CDR1 MNHEY, CDR2 SMNVEV (reference sequence). This CDR3 has 16 residues. CDR3 sequence: CASTPWDRLDTGELFF. The CDR3 DNA sequence: TGTGCCAGCACCCCCTGGGACAGACTTGACACCGGGGAGCTGTTTTTT.

This chain connects TRBV7-2 to TRBJ1-5, with 8 bases that match TRBD1. V gave up 1 base and J gave up 6 bases; unmatched junction bases: 5. This CDR3 is built from 15 residues. From germline, CDR1 is SGHTA and CDR2 FQGNSA. The CDR3 reads CASSLGTGNFQPQHF. In nucleotides, the CDR3 is TGTGCCAGCAGCTTAGGGACAGGGAATTTTCAGCCCCAGCATTTT.

The J gene is TRBJ2-3, the V gene TRBV19, with TRBD2 matching over 7 bases. There are 13 residues in the CDR3. From germline, CDR1 is LNHDA and CDR2 SQIVND (reference sequence). The CDR3 sequence: CASLAVNTDTQYF. CDR3 bases: TGTGCATCGCTAGCGGTTAACACAGATACGCAGTATTTT.

This clone was detected only a few times. The chain joins TRBV30 to TRBJ1-1, with TRBD1 matching 7 bases. This CDR3 spans 15 amino acids. Germline CDR1 reads GTSNPN; CDR2 reads SVGIG (reference sequence). The trim removed 2 bases at V and 6 bases at J, leaving 12 bases unmatched. DNA of the CDR3: TGTGCCTGGAGTAGGATCGCAACAGGGGTGGCTGAAGCTTTCTTT. As protein: CAWSRIATGVAEAFF.

DNA for the CDR3: TGTGCCAGCAGCTTACAGGGATTCGGGACAGGGAAAGCCTACGAGCAGTACTTC. It specifies CASSLQGFGTGKAYEQYF. V usage is TRBV11-2 and J usage is TRBJ2-7, with TRBD1 matching 9 bases. V lost 2 bases to trimming and J lost 2 bases; unmatched junction nucleotides: 13. Germline V gene data show CDR1 as SGHAT and CDR2 as FQNNGV. The CDR3 has 18 residues.

The V gene is TRBV19, the J gene TRBJ1-2, with D unclear. Between the trimmed V and J ends, which lost 5 bases and 2 bases, there was a span of 15 bases. Germline V lookup: CDR1 LNHDA, CDR2 SQIVND (reference sequence). CDR3 length equals 15 residues. The DNA of the CDR3 is TGTGCCAGTAGTCCCGTTGGCGGAGAGAACTATGGCTACACCTTC. Amino acids: CASSPVGGENYGYTF.

The chain uses TRBV20-1 and TRBJ2-1, with TRBD2 as a possible D gene (6 bases). CDR3 length equals 11 residues. The V and J ends lost 3 bases and 8 bases respectively, with 8 bases between them. CDR1 and CDR2 (germline): DFQATT, SNEGSKA (reference sequence). The CDR3 DNA follows: TGCAGTGCTAGTACTAGCTATGAGCAGTTCTTC. Translated: CSASTSYEQFF.

This clone was observed once. The chain joins TRBV28 to TRBJ1-1; D is possibly TRBD1 (6 bases). The V gene lost 3 bases and the J gene lost 5 bases, with 13 bases spanning the gap. Germline loops: CDR1 MDHEN, CDR2 SYDVKM. This CDR3 contains 14 residues. The CDR3 reads CASSLEQGWTEAFF. CDR3 coding DNA: TGTGCCAGCAGTTTGGAGCAGGGGTGGACTGAAGCTTTCTTT.

The CDR3 coding sequence is TGTGCCAGCAGTCCTGGGAGGGACAGGGGTACGCAGTATTTT. Translation gives CASSPGRDRGTQYF. This chain connects TRBV7-9 to TRBJ2-3, with TRBD1 identical over 10 bases. There are 14 residues in the CDR3. The V gene end was trimmed by 6 bases and the J gene end by 8 bases; junction bases not matched to a gene: 8. The V gene's germline CDR1 is SEHNR and CDR2 FQNEAQ (reference sequence).

As regards this clone: At one of its ends the junction is not consistent with the germline gene, which may arise from a read error. The rearrangement joins TRBV28 to TRBJ1-5; the match to TRBD1 covers 8 bases. Germline V gives CDR1 MDHEN, CDR2 SYDVKM. The CDR3 covers 15 residues. CDR3 coding DNA: TGTGCCGGCAGTTTCCGGCAGGGGGCCGCTCAGCCCCAGCATTTT. Residues: CAGSFRQGAAQPQHF.

CDR3 in DNA: TGTGCCAGCAGCGAGCCGGGACAGGGGTTAGATACGCAGTATTTT. This sequence encodes CASSEPGQGLDTQYF. This sequence joins TRBV6-6 and TRBJ2-3; TRBD1 matches at 10 bases. Per germline, CDR1 MNHNY and CDR2 SVGAGI (reference sequence). Trimming cost V 6 bases and J 5 bases; bases outside gene matches: 8. The CDR3 runs to 15 residues.

V is TRBV3-1 (or the pseudogene TRBV3-2) and J is TRBJ2-1; 14 bases line up with TRBD2. CDR1 LGHDT and CDR2 YNNKEL come from the germline V gene (reference sequence). The V segment lost 4 bases and the J segment 9 bases; nucleotides outside the gene matches: 8. CDR3 size: 16 residues. DNA of the CDR3: TGTGCCAGCAGCCCAACCGGACTAGCGGGAGGTGGTGAGCAGTTCTTC. This sequence encodes CASSPTGLAGGGEQFF.

The chain has TRBV20-1 and TRBJ1-1, with D unclear. Looked up from germline, CDR1 is DFQATT and CDR2 is SNEGSKA (reference sequence). Trimming left V 4 bases short and J 1 base short, with 4 bases between. The CDR3 is 11 amino acids. The CDR3 reads CSATQNTEAFF. The CDR3 DNA reads as TGCAGTGCTACCCAGAACACTGAAGCTTTCTTT.

The gene calls are TRBV9 and TRBJ2-3, with TRBD2 matching 12 bases. CDR1 is SGDLS, CDR2 YYNGEE, per germline. There are 16 residues in the CDR3. Trimming at V came to 3 bases and at J to 4 bases, leaving 6 bases not matched to a gene. CDR3 in DNA: TGTGCCAGCAGCGCCCCTAGCGGGGGGGCTTCAGATACGCAGTATTTT. It codes for CASSAPSGGASDTQYF.

CDR3 amino acids: CASSETGGFHNSPLHF. CDR3 DNA sequence: TGTGCCAGCAGCGAGACAGGGGGCTTCCATAATTCACCCCTCCACTTT. The chain recombines TRBV7-9 with TRBJ1-6; TRBD1 aligns across 10 bases. Germline assignment: CDR1 SEHNR and CDR2 FQNEAQ (reference sequence). There are 16 residues in the CDR3. V dropped 5 bases and J dropped 5; count of bases not matched to a gene: 6.